The rows below give T cell receptor beta chains drawn from one sample of a study of CD8+ T cells in alopecia areata. Clones were sequenced by immunoSEQ multiplex PCR, and TCRdb holds only the in-frame ones, with some missing. The sample records over 150,000 clones, 59% being singletons. The starting material was CD4+ T cells sorted from blood, obtained at week 0. The receptors come from a human donor with alopecia areata. The CDR3 runs from the conserved cysteine through the conserved F or W. The D gene is left open where the match is weak. Size tells how often a clone was seen (once, few, many) or the class of an expanded clone, and some rows leave it out.

>TRBV9|.|TRBJ2-3|.
TGTGCGAGCGGAGGGGTTGATACGCAGTATTTT
CASGGVDTQYF
>TRBV11-2|.|TRBJ2-7|.
TGTGCCAGCAGCTCGGGTCCAAAAGACGAGCAGTACTTC
CASSSGPKDEQYF
>TRBV19|.|TRBJ1-1|many
TGTGCCAGTAGTATAAAATTCGAAGGCACTGAAGCTTTCTTT
CASSIKFEGTEAFF
>TRBV5-1|TRBD1|TRBJ1-4|.
TGCGCCAGCAGAGTAGGGACAGGAAATGAAAAACTGTTTTTT
CASRVGTGNEKLFF
>TRBV11-1|.|TRBJ2-5|.
TGTGCCAGCAGCGTTCCGGGGTTGTACCAAGAGACCCAGTACTTC
CASSVPGLYQETQYF
>TRBV10-3|.|TRBJ1-1|.
TGTGCCATCAGTCCGAAAGGACAGAACACTGAAGCTTTCTTT
CAISPKGQNTEAFF
>TRBV2|TRBD1|TRBJ1-6|.
TGTGCCAGCAGCGTCGACAGGGAAGTATCACCCCTCCACTTT
CASSVDREVSPLHF
>TRBV30|.|TRBJ1-6|.
TGTGCCTGGAGTGTAGGAGGCCTAGGAGGGCCCCTCCACTTT
CAWSVGGLGGPLHF
>TRBV30|.|TRBJ1-4|.
TGTGCCTGGAGGCAACAGGGTGGGCTATTAGGACTGTTTTTT
CAWRQQGGLLGLFF
>TRBV7-9|TRBD1|TRBJ2-5|few
TGTGCCAGCAGCCCCCAGACAGGGCGTCGGGTAGAGACCCAGTACTTC
CASSPQTGRRVETQYF
>TRBV29-1|TRBD1|TRBJ1-2|.
TGCAGCGTTGGGACAGGGGAAGTTGGTGGCTACACCTTC
CSVGTGEVGGYTF
>TRBV5-1|TRBD1|TRBJ1-5|.
TGCGCCAGCAGCTTAGAACAGGGGGGTAGTAGCAATCAGCCCCAGCATTTT
CASSLEQGGSSNQPQHF
>TRBV5-4|.|TRBJ1-4|.
TGTGCCAGCAGCTTCCAGGGGACTAATGAAAAACTGTTTTTT
CASSFQGTNEKLFF
>TRBV7-9|.|TRBJ2-5|.
TGTGCCAGCAGCCACCGGTGGGTTGTAGAGACCCAGTACTTC
CASSHRWVVETQYF
>TRBV2|.|TRBJ1-2|.
TGTGCCAGCAGTGAAGCGTTGAGTAACTATGGCTACACCTTC
CASSEALSNYGYTF
>TRBV9|.|TRBJ1-6|once
TGTGCCAGCAGCGTAGGTGCCAGTGCCTCTTCACCCCTCCACTTT
CASSVGASASSPLHF
>TRBV5-1|.|TRBJ1-5|.
TGCGCCAGCAGCTTGGCCCCAGGCCTCGATCAGCCCCAGCATTTT
CASSLAPGLDQPQHF
>TRBV27|.|TRBJ2-7|.
TGTGCCAGCAGCCATGTTATCCGACAGGATCTCTTTAACGAGCAGTACTTC
CASSHVIRQDLFNEQYF
>TRBV29-1|.|TRBJ1-3|few
TGCAGCGTGGGGGTACAGGGCTCTGGAAACACCATATATTTT
CSVGVQGSGNTIYF
>TRBV29-1|.|TRBJ2-5|few
TGCAGCGCTATGACCCAACGAGAGACCCAGTACTTC
CSAMTQRETQYF
>TRBV30|.|TRBJ2-7|once
TGTGCCTGGGGAGAGGGGAGGTCGCGGGAGCAGTACTTC
CAWGEGRSREQYF
>TRBV27|.|TRBJ2-6|.
TGTGCCAGCAGGGGCAGGGGGGATCCACTAGCTGGGGCCAACGTCCTGACTTTC
CASRGRGDPLAGANVLTF
>TRBV7-2|.|TRBJ1-4|.
TGTGCCAGCAGCTTAGTTTCGTACGAAAAACTGTTTTTT
CASSLVSYEKLFF
>TRBV5-1|.|TRBJ1-4|few
TGCGCCAGCAGCTTGGGCACGGGGGCAACTAATGAAAAACTGTTTTTT
CASSLGTGATNEKLFF
>TRBV4-2|.|TRBJ2-1|.
TGTGCCAGCAGCGGGCAGGGGCGGTACAATGAGCAGTTCTTC
CASSGQGRYNEQFF
>TRBV30|.|TRBJ2-7|.
TGTGCCTGGACCAAACAGGTTAGCTCCTACGAGCAGTACTTC
CAWTKQVSSYEQYF
>TRBV9|.|TRBJ1-6|.
TGTGCCAGCGGGGCCGGCTCCTATAATTCACCCCTCCACTTT
CASGAGSYNSPLHF
>TRBV7-9|.|TRBJ2-3|.
TGTGCCAGCACCGACAGCTCCGGCACAGATACGCAGTATTTT
CASTDSSGTDTQYF
>TRBV4-1|.|TRBJ2-7|.
TGCGCCAGCAGCCCCCACGAGGTCCTGAGCTCCTACGAGCAGTACTTC
CASSPHEVLSSYEQYF
>TRBV30|.|TRBJ1-2|.
TGTGCCTGTATGACAGAATTGATACGTGGCTACACCTTC
CACMTELIRGYTF
>TRBV2|TRBD1|TRBJ1-5|.
TGTGCCAGCCAGGCCAGGGGGGTTAGCAATCAGCCCCAGCATTTT
CASQARGVSNQPQHF
>TRBV25-1|.|TRBJ2-7|few
TGTGCCAGCAGTGATAAGGGGACTGGCAAGTACGAGCAGTACTTC
CASSDKGTGKYEQYF
>TRBV28|.|TRBJ2-2|.
TGTGCCAGCAGTTTGGGCCTAGGGGACACCGGGGAGCTGTTTTTT
CASSLGLGDTGELFF
>TRBV4-2|TRBD2|TRBJ2-3|.
TGTGCCAGCAGCCAAGATGGGACTAGAACCACAGATACGCAGTATTTT
CASSQDGTRTTDTQYF
>TRBV7-7|.|TRBJ1-4|many
TGTGCTAGCAGCCTCAGTTCGGGCGAAAAACTGTTTTTT
CASSLSSGEKLFF
>TRBV28|.|TRBJ2-5|.
TGTGCCAGCATGTCCGGGCAAGAGACCCAGTACTTC
CASMSGQETQYF
>TRBV19|.|TRBJ1-5|.
TGTGCCAGTACCGACGGAAATAATCAGCCCCAGCATTTT
CASTDGNNQPQHF
>TRBV9|.|TRBJ2-7|.
TGTGCCAGCAGCGTAATGGAGGGGGTGGACGAGCAGTACTTC
CASSVMEGVDEQYF
>TRBV4-2|.|TRBJ2-7|few
TGTGCCAGCAGCCCGGAAACACTGACCTACGAGCAGTACTTC
CASSPETLTYEQYF
>TRBV10-3|.|TRBJ1-6|.
TGTGCCATCAGTGAGGGGGGAGGCAGCTATAATTCACCCCTCCACTTT
CAISEGGGSYNSPLHF
>TRBV18|.|TRBJ2-5|few
TGTGCCAGCTCATCTGACAGAAAAGAGACCCAGTACTTC
CASSSDRKETQYF
>TRBV14|TRBD2|TRBJ2-3|.
TGTGCCAGCAGCCAAGAAGCCGCTAGCGGGGTTTCCACAGATACGCAGTATTTT
CASSQEAASGVSTDTQYF
>TRBV29-1|.|TRBJ2-3|few
TGCAGCGCCCACAGACAGACCCACGGTACGCAGTATTTT
CSAHRQTHGTQYF
>TRBV30|.|TRBJ1-5|.
TGTGCCTGGAGTGTACCCCTGGGTCAGCCCCAGCATTTT
CAWSVPLGQPQHF
>TRBV29-1|.|TRBJ2-7|.
TGCAGCGTTTACTACCACCGGGACGCCGTCTACGAGCAGTACTTC
CSVYYHRDAVYEQYF
>TRBV2|.|TRBJ2-5|.
TGTGCCAGCAGTGCCGGGGGAGAAGAGACCCAGTACTTC
CASSAGGEETQYF
>TRBV5-1|.|TRBJ1-2|.
TGCGCCAGCAGCTTGGCGCCCCAGAGGAATGGCTACACCTTC
CASSLAPQRNGYTF
>TRBV29-1|TRBD1|TRBJ2-2|.
TGCAGCGGTGGGGGACAGCCGAACACCGGGGAGCTGTTTTTT
CSGGGQPNTGELFF
>TRBV20-1|.|TRBJ2-5|.
TGCAGTGCTATTCGGACCCCTACCCAGTACTTC
CSAIRTPTQYF
>TRBV7-2|.|TRBJ1-3|.
TGTGCCAGCAGCCCCGGGTTAGCTGGAAACACCATATATTTT
CASSPGLAGNTIYF
>TRBV29-1|.|TRBJ1-1|.
TGCAGCGTTGTCGAGAGGGTTGCCAACACTGAAGCTTTCTTT
CSVVERVANTEAFF
>TRBV2|.|TRBJ2-5|once
TGTGCCAGCATGAAGGAGGGAGAGACCCAGTACTTC
CASMKEGETQYF